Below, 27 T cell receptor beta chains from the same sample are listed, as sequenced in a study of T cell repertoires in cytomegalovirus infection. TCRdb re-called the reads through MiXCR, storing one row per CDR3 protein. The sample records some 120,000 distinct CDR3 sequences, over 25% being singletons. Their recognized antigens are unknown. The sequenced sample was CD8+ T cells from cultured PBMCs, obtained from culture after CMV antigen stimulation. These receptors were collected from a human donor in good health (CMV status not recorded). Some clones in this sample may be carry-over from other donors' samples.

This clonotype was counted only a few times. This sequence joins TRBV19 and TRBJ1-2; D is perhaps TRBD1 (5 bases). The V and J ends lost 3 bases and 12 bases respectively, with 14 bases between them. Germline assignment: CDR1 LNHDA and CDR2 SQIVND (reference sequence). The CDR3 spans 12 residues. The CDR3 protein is CASSMGDSRDTF. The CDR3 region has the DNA TGTGCCAGTAGTATGGGTGACAGCCGGGACACCTTC.

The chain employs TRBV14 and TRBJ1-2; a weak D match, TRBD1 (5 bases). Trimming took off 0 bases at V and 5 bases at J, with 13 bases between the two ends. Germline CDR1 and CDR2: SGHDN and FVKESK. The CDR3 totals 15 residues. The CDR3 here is CASSQDLRGTYGYTF. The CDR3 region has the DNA TGTGCCAGCAGCCAAGATTTGAGGGGAACATATGGCTACACCTTC. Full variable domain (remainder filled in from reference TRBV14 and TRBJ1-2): EAGVTQFPSHSVIEKGQTVTLRCDPISGHDNLYWYRRVMGKEIKFLLHFVKESKQDESGMPNNRFLAERTGGTYSTLKVQPAELEDSGVYFCASSQDLRGTYGYTFGSGTRLTVV.

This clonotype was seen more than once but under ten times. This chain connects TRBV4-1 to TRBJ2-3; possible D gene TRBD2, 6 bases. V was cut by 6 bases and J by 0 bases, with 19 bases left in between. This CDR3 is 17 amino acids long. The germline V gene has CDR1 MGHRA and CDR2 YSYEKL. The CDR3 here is CASSPGGTATSTDTQYF. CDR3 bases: TGCGCCAGCAGTCCCGGCGGGACTGCAACTAGCACAGATACGCAGTATTTT.

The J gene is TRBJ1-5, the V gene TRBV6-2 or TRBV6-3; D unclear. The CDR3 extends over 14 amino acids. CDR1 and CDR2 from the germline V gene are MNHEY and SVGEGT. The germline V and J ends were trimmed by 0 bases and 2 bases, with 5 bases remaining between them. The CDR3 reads CASSYSQGNQPQHF. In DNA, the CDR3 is TGTGCCAGCAGTTACTCGCAGGGCAATCAGCCCCAGCATTTT.

The CDR3 protein is CSAAWGGYEQYF. CDR3 bases: TGCAGTGCTGCCTGGGGCGGCTACGAGCAGTACTTC. This chain uses TRBV20-1 with TRBJ2-7; a weak D match, TRBD1 (5 bases). The CDR3 consists of 12 residues. V lost 5 bases and J 3 bases, leaving 11 bases between the germline ends. Germline assignment: CDR1 DFQATT and CDR2 SNEGSKA (reference sequence).

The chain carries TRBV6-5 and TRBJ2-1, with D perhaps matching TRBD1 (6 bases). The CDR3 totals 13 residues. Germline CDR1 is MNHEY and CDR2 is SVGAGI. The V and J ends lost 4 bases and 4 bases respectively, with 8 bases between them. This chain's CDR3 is CASSWTVYNEQFF. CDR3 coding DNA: TGTGCCAGCAGTTGGACAGTATACAATGAGCAGTTCTTC.

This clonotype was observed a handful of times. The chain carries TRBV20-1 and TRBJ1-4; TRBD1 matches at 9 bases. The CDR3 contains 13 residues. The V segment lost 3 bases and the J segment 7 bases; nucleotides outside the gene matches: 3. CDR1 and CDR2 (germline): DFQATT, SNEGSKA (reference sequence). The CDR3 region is CSASTGGSEKLFF. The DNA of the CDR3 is TGCAGTGCTAGTACAGGGGGCTCTGAAAAACTGTTTTTT.

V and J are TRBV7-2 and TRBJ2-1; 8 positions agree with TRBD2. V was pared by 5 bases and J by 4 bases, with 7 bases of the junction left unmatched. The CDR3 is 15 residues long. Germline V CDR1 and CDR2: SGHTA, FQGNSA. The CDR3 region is CASSLYGGAYNEQFF. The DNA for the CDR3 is TGTGCCAGCAGCCTATACGGGGGGGCTTACAATGAGCAGTTCTTC. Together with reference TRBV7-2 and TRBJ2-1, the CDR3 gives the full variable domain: GAGVSQSPSNKVTEKGKDVELRCDPISGHTALYWYRQSLGQGLEFLIYFQGNSAPDKSGLPSDRFSAERTGGSVSTLTIQRTQQEDSAVYLCASSLYGGAYNEQFFGPGTRLTVL.

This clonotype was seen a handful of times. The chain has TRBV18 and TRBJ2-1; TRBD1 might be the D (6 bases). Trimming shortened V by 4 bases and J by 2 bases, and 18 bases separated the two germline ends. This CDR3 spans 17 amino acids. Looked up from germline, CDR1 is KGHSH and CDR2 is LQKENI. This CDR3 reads CASSLTVRGMAYNEQFF. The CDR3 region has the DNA TGTGCCAGCTCACTTACCGTCAGGGGAATGGCCTACAATGAGCAGTTCTTC.

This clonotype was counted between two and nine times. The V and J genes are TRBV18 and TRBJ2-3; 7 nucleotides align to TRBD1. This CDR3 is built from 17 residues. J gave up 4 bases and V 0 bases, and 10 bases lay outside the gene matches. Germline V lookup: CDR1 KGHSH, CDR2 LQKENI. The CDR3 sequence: CASSPPRQGRSADTQYF. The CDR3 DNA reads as TGTGCCAGCTCACCACCCAGACAGGGTAGGTCCGCAGATACGCAGTATTTT.

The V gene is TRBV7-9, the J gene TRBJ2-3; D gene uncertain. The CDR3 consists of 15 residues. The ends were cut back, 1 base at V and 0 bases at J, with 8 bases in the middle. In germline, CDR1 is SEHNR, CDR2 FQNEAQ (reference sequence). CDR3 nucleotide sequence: TGTGCCAGCAGCTTAGTATGGGGTAGCACAGATACGCAGTATTTT. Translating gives CASSLVWGSTDTQYF.

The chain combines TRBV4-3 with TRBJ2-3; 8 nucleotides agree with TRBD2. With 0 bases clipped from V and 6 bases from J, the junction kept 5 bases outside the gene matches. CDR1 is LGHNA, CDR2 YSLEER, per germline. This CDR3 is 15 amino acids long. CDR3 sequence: CASSQDSGGGDTQYF. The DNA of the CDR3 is TGCGCCAGCAGCCAAGACAGCGGGGGTGGGGATACGCAGTATTTT.

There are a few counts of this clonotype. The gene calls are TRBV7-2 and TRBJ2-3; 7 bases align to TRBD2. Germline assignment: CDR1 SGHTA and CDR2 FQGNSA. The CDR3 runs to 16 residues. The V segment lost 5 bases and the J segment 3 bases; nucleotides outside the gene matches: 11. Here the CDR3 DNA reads TGTGCCAGCAGCCCCATAGGACTAGAAGCTACAGATACGCAGTATTTT. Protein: CASSPIGLEATDTQYF. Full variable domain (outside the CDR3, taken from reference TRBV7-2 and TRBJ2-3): GAGVSQSPSNKVTEKGKDVELRCDPISGHTALYWYRQSLGQGLEFLIYFQGNSAPDKSGLPSDRFSAERTGGSVSTLTIQRTQQEDSAVYLCASSPIGLEATDTQYFGPGTRLTVL.

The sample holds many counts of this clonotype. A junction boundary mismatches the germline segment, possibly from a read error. DNA of the CDR3: TGTGCTAGCAGCTTAGGGGGGGGAGCCTACAATGAGCAGTTCTTC. Translation: CASSLGGGAYNEQFF. The chain has TRBV7-6 and TRBJ2-1; D might be TRBD2 (7 bases). This CDR3 spans 15 amino acids. Germline CDR1 and CDR2: SGHVS and FNYEAQ.

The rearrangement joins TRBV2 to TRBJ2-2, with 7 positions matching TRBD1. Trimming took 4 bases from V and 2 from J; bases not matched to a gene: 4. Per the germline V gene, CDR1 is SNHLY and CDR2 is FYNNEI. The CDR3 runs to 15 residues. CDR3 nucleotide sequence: TGTGCCAGCAGTGGCCACAGGGGTAACACCGGGGAGCTGTTTTTT. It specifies CASSGHRGNTGELFF.

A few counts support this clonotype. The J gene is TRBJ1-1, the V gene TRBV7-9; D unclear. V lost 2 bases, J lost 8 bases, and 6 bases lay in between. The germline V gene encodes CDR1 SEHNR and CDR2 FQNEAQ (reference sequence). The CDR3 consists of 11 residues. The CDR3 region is CASSLWQEAFF. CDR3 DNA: TGTGCCAGCAGCTTATGGCAGGAAGCTTTCTTT.

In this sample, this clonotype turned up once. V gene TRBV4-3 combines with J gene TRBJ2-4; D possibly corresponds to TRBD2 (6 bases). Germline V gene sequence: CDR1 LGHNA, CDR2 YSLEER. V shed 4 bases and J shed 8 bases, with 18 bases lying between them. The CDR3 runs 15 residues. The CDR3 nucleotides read TGCGCCAGCAGCCCCAATTGGGGGGAAACGGACATTCAGTACTTC. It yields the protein CASSPNWGETDIQYF.

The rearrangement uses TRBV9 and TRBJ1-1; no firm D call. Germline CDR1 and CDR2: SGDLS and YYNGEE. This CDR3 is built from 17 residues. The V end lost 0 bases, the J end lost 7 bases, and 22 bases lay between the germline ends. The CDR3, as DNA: TGTGCCAGCAGCGTAGGTAACAGAATGGACCCCTCCCATGAAGCTTTCTTT. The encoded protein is CASSVGNRMDPSHEAFF.

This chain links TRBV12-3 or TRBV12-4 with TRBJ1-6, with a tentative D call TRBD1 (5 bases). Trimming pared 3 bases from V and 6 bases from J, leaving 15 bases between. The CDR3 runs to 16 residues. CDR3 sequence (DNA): TGTGCCAGCAGTTTCTGGGGCCCGGGGGTTAATTCACCCCTCCACTTT. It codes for CASSFWGPGVNSPLHF.

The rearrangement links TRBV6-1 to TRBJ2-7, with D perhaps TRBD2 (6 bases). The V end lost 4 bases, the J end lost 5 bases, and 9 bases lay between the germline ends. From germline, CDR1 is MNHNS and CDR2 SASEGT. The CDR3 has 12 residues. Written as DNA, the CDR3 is TGTGCCAGCAGTGTGTGGAGGGACGAGCAGTACTTC. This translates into CASSVWRDEQYF.

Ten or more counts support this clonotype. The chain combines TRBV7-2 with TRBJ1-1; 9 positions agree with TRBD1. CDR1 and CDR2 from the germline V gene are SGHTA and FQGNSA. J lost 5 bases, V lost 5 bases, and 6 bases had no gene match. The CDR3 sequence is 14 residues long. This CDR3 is CASSRGQGRTEAFF. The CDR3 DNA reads TGTGCCAGCAGCCGCGGACAGGGGAGGACTGAAGCTTTCTTT.

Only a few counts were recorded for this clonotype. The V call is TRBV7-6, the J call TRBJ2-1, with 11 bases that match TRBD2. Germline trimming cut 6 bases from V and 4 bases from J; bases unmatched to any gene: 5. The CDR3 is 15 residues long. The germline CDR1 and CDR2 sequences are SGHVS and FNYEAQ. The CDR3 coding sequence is TGTGCCAGCAGATATAGCGGGGGGGTTTACAATGAGCAGTTCTTC. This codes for CASRYSGGVYNEQFF.

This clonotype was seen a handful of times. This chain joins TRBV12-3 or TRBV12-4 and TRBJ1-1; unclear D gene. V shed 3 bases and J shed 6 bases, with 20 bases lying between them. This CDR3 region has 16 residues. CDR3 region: CASSFTHGGPKAEAFF. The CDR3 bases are TGTGCCAGCAGTTTCACGCACGGAGGGCCGAAGGCTGAAGCTTTCTTT.

The CDR3 protein is CASRSRDLTDTQYF. The DNA of the CDR3 is TGTGCCAGCAGGTCCCGGGACTTGACAGATACGCAGTATTTT. The rearrangement links TRBV7-8 to TRBJ2-3; D is perhaps TRBD2 (6 bases). With 6 bases removed from V and 3 bases from J, the gap between germline ends came to 13 bases. Germline CDR1 is SGHVS and CDR2 is FQNEAQ. CDR3 length: 14 amino acids.

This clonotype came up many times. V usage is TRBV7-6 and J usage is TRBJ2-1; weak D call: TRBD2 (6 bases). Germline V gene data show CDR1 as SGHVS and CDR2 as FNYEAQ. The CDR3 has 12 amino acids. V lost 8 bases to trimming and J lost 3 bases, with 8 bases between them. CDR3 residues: CASGGNYNEQFF. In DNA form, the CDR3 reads TGTGCCAGCGGGGGGAACTACAATGAGCAGTTCTTC.

CDR3 in DNA: TGTGCCAGCAGTTTGTTAGGAATATCCTACGAGCAGTACTTC. It encodes CASSLLGISYEQYF. The V gene is TRBV28, the J gene TRBJ2-7; D ambiguous. The V end lost 3 bases, the J end lost 1 base, and 10 bases lay between the germline ends. CDR3 length equals 14 residues. Germline loops: CDR1 MDHEN, CDR2 SYDVKM.

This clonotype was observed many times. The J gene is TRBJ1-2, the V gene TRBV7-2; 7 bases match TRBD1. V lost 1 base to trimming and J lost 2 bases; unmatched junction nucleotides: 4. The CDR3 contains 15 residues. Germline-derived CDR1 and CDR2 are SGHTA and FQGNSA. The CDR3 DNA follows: TGTGCCAGCAGCTTAGATGCAGGGGGAAACTATGGCTACACCTTC. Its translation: CASSLDAGGNYGYTF.